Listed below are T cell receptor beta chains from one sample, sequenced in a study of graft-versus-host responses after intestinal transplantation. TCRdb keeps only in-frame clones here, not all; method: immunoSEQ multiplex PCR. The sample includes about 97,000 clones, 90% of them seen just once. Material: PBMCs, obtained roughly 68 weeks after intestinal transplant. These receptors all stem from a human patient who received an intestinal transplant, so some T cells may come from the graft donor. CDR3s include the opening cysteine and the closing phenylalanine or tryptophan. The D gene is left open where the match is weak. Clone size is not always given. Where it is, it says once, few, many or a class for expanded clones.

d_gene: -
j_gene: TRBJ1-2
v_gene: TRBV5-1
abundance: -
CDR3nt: TGCGCCAGCAGCTTGGGCGGAGGGGAAAACTATGGCTACACCTTC
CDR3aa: CASSLGGGENYGYTF

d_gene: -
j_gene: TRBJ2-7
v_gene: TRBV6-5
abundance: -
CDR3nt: TGTGCCAGCAGTTACGGCCAGCTATCCTACGAGCAGTACTTC
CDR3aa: CASSYGQLSYEQYF

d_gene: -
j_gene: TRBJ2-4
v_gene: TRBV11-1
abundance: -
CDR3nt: TGTGCCAGCAGCTTAGCGTGGGAGCAGGGTCGGGCCAAAAACATTCAGTACTTC
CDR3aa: CASSLAWEQGRAKNIQYF

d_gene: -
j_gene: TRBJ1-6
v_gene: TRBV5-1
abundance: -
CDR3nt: TGCGCCAGCAGCGGGCAGACCCACTCGGATTCACCCCTCCACTTT
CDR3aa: CASSGQTHSDSPLHF

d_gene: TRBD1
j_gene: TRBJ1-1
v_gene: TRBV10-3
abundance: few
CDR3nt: TGTGCCATCAGTGAGTCGACAGGGAAAACTGAAGCTTTCTTT
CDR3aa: CAISESTGKTEAFF

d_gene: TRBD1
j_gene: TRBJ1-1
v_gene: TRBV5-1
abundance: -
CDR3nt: TGCGCCAGCAGAGGACAGGCAAACACTGAAGCTTTCTTT
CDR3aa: CASRGQANTEAFF

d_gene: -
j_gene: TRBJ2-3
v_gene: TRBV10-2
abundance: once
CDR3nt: TGCGCCAGCAGTGAGTCGGGGCTAGCGTCGAGATTT
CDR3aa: CASSESGLASRF

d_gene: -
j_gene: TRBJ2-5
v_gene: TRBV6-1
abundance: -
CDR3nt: TGTGCCAGCAGTGAAGTCAGTGAAGAGACCCAGTACTTC
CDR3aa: CASSEVSEETQYF

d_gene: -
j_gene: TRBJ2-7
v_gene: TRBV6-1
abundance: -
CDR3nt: TGTGCCAGCAGCCAAATCAGGTTCCTCGCCTACGAGCAGTACTTC
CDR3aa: CASSQIRFLAYEQYF

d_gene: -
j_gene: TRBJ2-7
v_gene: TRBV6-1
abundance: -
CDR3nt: TGTGCCAGCAGTGGGGGGCTCGGCTACGAGCAGTACTTC
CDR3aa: CASSGGLGYEQYF

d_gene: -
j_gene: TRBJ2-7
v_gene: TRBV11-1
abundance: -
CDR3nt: TGTGCCAGCAGCTTAGCGAGGAGGGGGGCCTACGAGCAGTACTTC
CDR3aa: CASSLARRGAYEQYF

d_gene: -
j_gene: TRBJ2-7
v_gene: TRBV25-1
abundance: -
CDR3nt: TGTGCCAGCAGTGAAATAAGGGCAGTAGAGCAGTACTTC
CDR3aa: CASSEIRAVEQYF

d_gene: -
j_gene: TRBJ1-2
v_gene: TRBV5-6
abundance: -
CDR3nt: TGTGCCAGCAGCTTGGTACCGTTCTATGGCTACACCTTC
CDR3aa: CASSLVPFYGYTF

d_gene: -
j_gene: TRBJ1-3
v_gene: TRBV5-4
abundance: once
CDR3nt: TGTGCCAGCAGCCTACCAACTCAGGGAAACACCATATATTTT
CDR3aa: CASSLPTQGNTIYF

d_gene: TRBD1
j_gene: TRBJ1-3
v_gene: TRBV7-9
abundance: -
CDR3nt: TGTGCCAGCAGCCTCGGGACAGCTGGAAACACCATATATTTT
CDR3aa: CASSLGTAGNTIYF

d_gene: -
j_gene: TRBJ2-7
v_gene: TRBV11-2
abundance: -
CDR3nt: TGTGCCAGCAGCTTTGGGACTGAAGTCTCCTACGAGCAGTACTTC
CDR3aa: CASSFGTEVSYEQYF

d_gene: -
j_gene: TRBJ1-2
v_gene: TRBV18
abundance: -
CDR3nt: TGTGCCAGCTCACCATGGGACCTTAACTATGGCTACACCTTC
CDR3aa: CASSPWDLNYGYTF

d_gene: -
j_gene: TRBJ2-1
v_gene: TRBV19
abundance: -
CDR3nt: TGTGCCAGTAGTACCGGGTACAATGAGCAGTTCTTC
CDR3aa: CASSTGYNEQFF

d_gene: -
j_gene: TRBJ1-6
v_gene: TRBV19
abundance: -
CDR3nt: TGTGCCAGTAGTCGGTCGAGCTCCTATAATTCACCCCTCCACTTT
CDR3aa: CASSRSSSYNSPLHF

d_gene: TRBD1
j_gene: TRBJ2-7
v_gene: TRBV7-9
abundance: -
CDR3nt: TGTGCCAGCAGCGGCAGGGGGTACGAGCAGTACTTC
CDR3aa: CASSGRGYEQYF

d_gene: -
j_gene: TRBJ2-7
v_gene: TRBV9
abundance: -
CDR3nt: TGTGCCAGCACCGCCAGCGAGGCCCCCTACGAGCAGTACTTC
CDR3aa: CASTASEAPYEQYF

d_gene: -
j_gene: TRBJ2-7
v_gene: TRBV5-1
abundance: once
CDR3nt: TGCGCCAGCAGCTCCTTTCCTCAGGCCTACGAGCAGTACTTC
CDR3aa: CASSSFPQAYEQYF

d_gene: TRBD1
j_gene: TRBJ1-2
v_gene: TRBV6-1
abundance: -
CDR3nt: TGTGCCAGCAGTGATTGGACAGGGCCAAACTATGGCTACACCTTC
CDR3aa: CASSDWTGPNYGYTF

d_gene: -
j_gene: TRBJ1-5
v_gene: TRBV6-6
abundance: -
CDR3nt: TGTGCCAGCAGTCCCGGGGCGTGGGGTCAGCCCCAGCATTTT
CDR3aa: CASSPGAWGQPQHF

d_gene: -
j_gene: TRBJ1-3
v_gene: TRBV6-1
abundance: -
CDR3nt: TGTGCCAGCAGCCCCTACTCTGGAAACACCATATATTTT
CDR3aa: CASSPYSGNTIYF

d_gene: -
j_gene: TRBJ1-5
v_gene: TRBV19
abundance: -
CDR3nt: TGTGCCAGTACGGGGCCCAATCAGCCCCAGCATTTT
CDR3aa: CASTGPNQPQHF

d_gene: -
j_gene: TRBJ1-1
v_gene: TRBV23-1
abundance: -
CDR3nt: TGCGCCAGCAGTCAATCGGGGCTACCCAACACTGAAGCTTTCTTT
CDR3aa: CASSQSGLPNTEAFF

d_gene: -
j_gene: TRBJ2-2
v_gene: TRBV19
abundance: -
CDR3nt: TGTGCCAGTAGTATAGGCCGCAACACCGGGGAGCTGTTTTTT
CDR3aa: CASSIGRNTGELFF

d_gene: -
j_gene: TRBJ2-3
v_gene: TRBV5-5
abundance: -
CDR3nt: TGTGCCAGCAGCTTGTGGAGGGGGCAAGATACGCAGTATTTT
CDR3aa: CASSLWRGQDTQYF

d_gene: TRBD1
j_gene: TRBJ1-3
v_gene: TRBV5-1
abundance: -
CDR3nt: TGCGCCAGCAGCTTGGCGGGACAGGGATCTGGAAACACCATATATTTT
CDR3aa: CASSLAGQGSGNTIYF

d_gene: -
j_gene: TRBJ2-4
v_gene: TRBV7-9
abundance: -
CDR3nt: TGTGCCAGCAGCTTGATGTTAGCCAAAAACATTCAGTACTTC
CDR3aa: CASSLMLAKNIQYF

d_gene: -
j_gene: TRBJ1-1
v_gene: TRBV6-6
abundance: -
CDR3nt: TGTGCCAGCAGACCAGGGCGTACTGAAGCTTTCTTT
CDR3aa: CASRPGRTEAFF

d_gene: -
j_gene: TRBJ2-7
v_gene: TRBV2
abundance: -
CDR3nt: TGTGCCAGCACCCTGACAGCCGAGCAGTACTTC
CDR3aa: CASTLTAEQYF

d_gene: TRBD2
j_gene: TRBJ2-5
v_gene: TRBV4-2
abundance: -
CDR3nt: TGTGCCAGCAGCCAAGGGTTTGGCGGGGGGGCGGGTGAGACCCAGTACTTC
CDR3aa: CASSQGFGGGAGETQYF

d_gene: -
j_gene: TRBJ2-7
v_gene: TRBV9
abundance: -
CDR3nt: TGTGCCAGCAGCCCACGGGTCCAAGGCGAGCAGTACTTC
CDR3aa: CASSPRVQGEQYF

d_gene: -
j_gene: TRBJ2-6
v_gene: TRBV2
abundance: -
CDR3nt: TGTGCCAGCAGGGCTACTGACTCTGGGGCCAACGTCCTGACTTTC
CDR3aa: CASRATDSGANVLTF

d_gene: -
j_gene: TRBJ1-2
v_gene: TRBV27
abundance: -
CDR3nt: TGTGCCAGCAGTTTAGATAACTATGGTGGCTACACCTTC
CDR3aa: CASSLDNYGGYTF

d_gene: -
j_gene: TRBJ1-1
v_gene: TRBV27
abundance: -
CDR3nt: TGTGCCAGCAGTTCGGGGTTCATGAACACTGAAGCTTTCTTT
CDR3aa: CASSSGFMNTEAFF

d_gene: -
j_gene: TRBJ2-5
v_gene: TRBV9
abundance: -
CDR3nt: TGTGCCAGCAGCGTAGGAGGGGCGTATGAGACCCAGTACTTC
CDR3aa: CASSVGGAYETQYF

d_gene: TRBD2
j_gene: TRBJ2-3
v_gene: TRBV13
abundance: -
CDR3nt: TGTGCCAGCAGCTCCGCTAGCGGGGGATTCGAGGGAGATACGCAGTATTTT
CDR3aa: CASSSASGGFEGDTQYF

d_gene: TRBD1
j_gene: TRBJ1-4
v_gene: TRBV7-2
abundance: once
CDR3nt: TGTGCCAGCAGCTTAGGCAGGGGGGGTGAAAAACTGTTTTTT
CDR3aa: CASSLGRGGEKLFF

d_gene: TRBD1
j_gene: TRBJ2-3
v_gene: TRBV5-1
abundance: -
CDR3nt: TGCGCCAGCAGCCCCGGGACAGGGGGTTTCACAGATACGCAGTATTTT
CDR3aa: CASSPGTGGFTDTQYF

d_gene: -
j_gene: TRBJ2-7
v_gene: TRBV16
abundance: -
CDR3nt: TGTGCCAGCAGCCAATCTGGGTACGAGCAGTACTTC
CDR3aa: CASSQSGYEQYF

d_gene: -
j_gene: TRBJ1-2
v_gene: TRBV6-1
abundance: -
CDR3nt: TGTGCCAGCAGTGCCCCGATGCTTTATGGCTACACCTTC
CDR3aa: CASSAPMLYGYTF

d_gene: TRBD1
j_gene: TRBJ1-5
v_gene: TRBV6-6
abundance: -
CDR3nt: TGTGCCAGCACCCCAGGGGGGTTCGTGCCCCAGCATTTT
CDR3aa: CASTPGGFVPQHF

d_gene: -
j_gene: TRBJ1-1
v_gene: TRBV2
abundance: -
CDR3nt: TGTGCCAGCAGGGACAGTATAACTGAAGCTTTCTTT
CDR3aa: CASRDSITEAFF

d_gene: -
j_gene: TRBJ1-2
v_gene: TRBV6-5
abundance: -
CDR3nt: TGTGCCAGCAGCCCAACGTCGGTTTATGGCTACACCTTC
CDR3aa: CASSPTSVYGYTF

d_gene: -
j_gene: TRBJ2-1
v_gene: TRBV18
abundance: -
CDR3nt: TGTGCCAGCTCACCACCGGTACTCGATGAGCAGTTCTTC
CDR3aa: CASSPPVLDEQFF

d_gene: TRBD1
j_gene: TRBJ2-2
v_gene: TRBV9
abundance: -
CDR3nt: TGTGCCAGCAGCTTCCGCCCCGGGACAGGGCCCGGGGAGCTGTTTTTT
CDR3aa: CASSFRPGTGPGELFF

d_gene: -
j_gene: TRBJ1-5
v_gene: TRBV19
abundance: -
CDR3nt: TGTGCCAGTAGTATAGAGAGTTGGGGCAATCAGCCCCAGCATTTT
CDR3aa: CASSIESWGNQPQHF

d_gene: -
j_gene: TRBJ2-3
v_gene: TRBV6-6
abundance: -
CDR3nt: TGTGCCAGCAGTTACAGGCTTGGAGATACGCAGTATTTT
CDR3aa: CASSYRLGDTQYF

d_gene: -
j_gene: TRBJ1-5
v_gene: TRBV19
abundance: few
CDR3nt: TGTGCCAGTAGACGGATACCGCCCCAGCATTTT
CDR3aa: CASRRIPPQHF

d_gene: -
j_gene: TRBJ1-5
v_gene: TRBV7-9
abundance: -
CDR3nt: TGTGCCAGCAGCTTAGCGGTCCGGGACAAAAATCAGCCCCAGCATTTT
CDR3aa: CASSLAVRDKNQPQHF

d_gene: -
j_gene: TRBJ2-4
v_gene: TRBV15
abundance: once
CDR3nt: TGTGCCACCAGCAGAGACGGTGGGAGTAGAAACATTCAGTACTTC
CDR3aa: CATSRDGGSRNIQYF

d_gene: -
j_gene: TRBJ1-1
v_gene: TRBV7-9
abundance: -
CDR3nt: TGTGCCAGCAGCTTAGCGGCCGTGAACACTGAAGCTTTCTTT
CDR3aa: CASSLAAVNTEAFF

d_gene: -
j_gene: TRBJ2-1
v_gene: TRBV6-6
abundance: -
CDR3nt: TGTGCCAGCAGCGGACCAACGTGGCAGTTCTTC
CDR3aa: CASSGPTWQFF

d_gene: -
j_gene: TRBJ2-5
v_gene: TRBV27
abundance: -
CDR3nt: TGTGCCAGCAGTTTAGGTCCAGGGACCGAGACCCAGTACTTC
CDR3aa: CASSLGPGTETQYF

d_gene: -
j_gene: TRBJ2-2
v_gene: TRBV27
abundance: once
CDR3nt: TGTGCCAGCAGTTTAGGGTTTAACACCGGGGAGCTGTTTTTT
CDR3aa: CASSLGFNTGELFF

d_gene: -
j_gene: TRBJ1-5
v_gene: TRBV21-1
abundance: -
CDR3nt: TGTGCCAGCAGCAAAGGAGGGGGGAGGGTTCAGCCCCAGCATTTT
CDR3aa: CASSKGGGRVQPQHF